These 14 T cell receptor beta chains were all obtained from the same sample, sequenced in a study of PD-1 blockade in classical Hodgkin lymphoma. Assay: immunoSEQ multiplex PCR; the TCRdb copy retains only in-frame clones and omits some. Here the sample spans 20,000 or so clones, over 80% being singletons. Time point reported: cycle 4 day 1 (C4D1), after five to seven weeks of nivolumab. Each patient's relapse followed autologous stem cell transplantation, and brentuximab vedotin exposure varied. Purification of CD4+ T cells from thawed PBMCs was achieved by magnetic negative selection. The sequencing used CD4+ T cells from blood, collected before the fourth cycle of nivolumab. All receptors derive from a human donor with classical Hodgkin lymphoma.

This chain joins TRBV4-2 and TRBJ2-1, with D possibly TRBD2 on 8 matching bases. The CDR3 has 17 amino acids. V lost 3 bases, J lost 4 bases, and 19 bases lay in between. In germline, CDR1 is LGHNA, CDR2 YNFKEQ. The CDR3 loop reads CASSQDRLAGPYNEQFF. CDR3 nucleotide sequence: TGTGCCAGCAGCCAGGACAGGCTAGCGGGCCCATACAATGAGCAGTTCTTC.

This chain uses TRBV6-5 with TRBJ2-7; 7 positions agree with TRBD1. Trimming cost V 6 bases and J 4 bases; bases outside gene matches: 6. Germline V gene sequence: CDR1 MNHEY, CDR2 SVGAGI. The CDR3 runs to 13 residues. In DNA form, the CDR3 reads TGTGCCAGCAGCCACAGGGGATTGTACGAGCAGTACTTC. It is translated as CASSHRGLYEQYF.

V usage is TRBV7-6 and J usage is TRBJ2-7; no firm D call. CDR1 is SGHVS, CDR2 FNYEAQ, per germline. V lost 3 bases and J lost 0, with 9 bases in between. The CDR3 has 14 residues. The CDR3 loop reads CASSFADGSYEQYF. The CDR3 coding sequence is TGTGCCAGCAGCTTCGCGGATGGCTCCTACGAGCAGTACTTC.

This clone came up once. The V call is TRBV4-1, the J call TRBJ2-6; maybe TRBD2 (5 bases). Per germline, CDR1 MGHRA and CDR2 YSYEKL. V lost 1 base to trimming and J lost 3 bases, with 10 bases between them. The CDR3 is 16 residues long. The CDR3 is CASSQVSGIGANVLTF. In DNA, the CDR3 is TGCGCCAGCAGCCAAGTTTCGGGAATTGGGGCCAACGTCCTGACTTTC.

The chain carries TRBV5-1 and TRBJ1-1; D possibly corresponds to TRBD1 (5 bases). This CDR3 has 13 residues. Per the germline V gene, CDR1 is SGHRS and CDR2 is YFSETQ. V gave up 3 bases and J gave up 4 bases, with 10 bases separating them. CDR3 DNA: TGCGCCAGCAGCTCCCAGGGTTCCACTGAAGCTTTCTTT. It is translated as CASSSQGSTEAFF.

The rearrangement joins TRBV28 to TRBJ2-1; 7 bases fit TRBD1. V lost 5 bases and J lost 12; bases outside the gene matches: 7. This CDR3 is 12 amino acids long. Germline assignment: CDR1 MDHEN and CDR2 SYDVKM. The CDR3 nucleotides are TGTGCCAGCAGTACCGGGACAGAGTTGCAGTTCTTC. Its translation is CASSTGTELQFF.

V usage is TRBV6-5 and J usage is TRBJ1-3, with D perhaps matching TRBD1 (6 bases). Trimming removed 2 bases from V and 0 bases from J, with 11 bases in between. The CDR3 sequence is 16 residues long. Germline CDR1 reads MNHEY; CDR2 reads SVGAGI. CDR3 loop: CASSYQTGISGNTIYF. As DNA, the CDR3 is TGTGCCAGCAGTTACCAGACAGGCATCTCTGGAAACACCATATATTTT.

With regard to this clone: The DNA is omitted, as the CDR3 cannot be located on it reliably, and the CDR3 follows TCRdb's listing. The CDR3 loop reads CASSVGGGATPRYF. The rearrangement links TRBV2 to TRBJ2-5. Germline CDR1 and CDR2: SNHLY and FYNNEI. Including both end residues, the CDR3 is 14 amino acids long.

This chain joins TRBV10-3 and TRBJ1-2; TRBD1 agrees at 7 bases. With 5 bases clipped from V and 8 bases from J, the junction kept 8 bases outside the gene matches. The length of the CDR3 is 13 residues. Germline V gene lookup returns CDR1 ENHRY and CDR2 SYGVKD. The CDR3 loop is CAISRDSSMGYTF. In DNA form, the CDR3 reads TGTGCCATCAGTCGGGACAGCTCTATGGGCTACACCTTC.

This chain joins TRBV18 and TRBJ2-7; D remains unclear. Trimming stripped 2 bases from V and 3 bases from J, with 11 bases between. Looked up from germline, CDR1 is KGHSH and CDR2 is LQKENI. This CDR3 contains 14 residues. CDR3 coding DNA: TGTGCCAGCTCACCAGAAAACCGGAACTACGAGCAGTACTTC. Its protein product is CASSPENRNYEQYF.

This sequence joins TRBV5-4 and TRBJ2-3, with 8 nucleotides matching TRBD2. The ends lost 4 bases at V and 6 bases at J; junction bases unmatched: 7. This CDR3 spans 14 amino acids. The germline gives CDR1 SGHNT, CDR2 YYREEE (reference sequence). CDR3 loop: CASSEVAGTDTQYF. The CDR3 DNA follows: TGTGCCAGCAGCGAAGTAGCGGGAACGGATACGCAGTATTTT. The whole variable domain, filled in from reference TRBV5-4 and TRBJ2-3, reads ETGVTQSPTHLIKTRGQQVTLRCSSQSGHNTVSWYQQALGQGPQFIFQYYREEENGRGNFPPRFSGLQFPNYSSELNVNALELDDSALYLCASSEVAGTDTQYFGPGTRLTVL.

The rearrangement joins TRBV28 to TRBJ2-2; weak D call: TRBD2 (6 bases). CDR1 is MDHEN, CDR2 SYDVKM, per germline. V dropped 6 bases and J dropped 8 bases, with 19 bases sitting between them. CDR3 size: 15 residues. CDR3 amino acids: CASSEPGLGAGELFF. Here the CDR3 DNA reads TGTGCCAGCAGCGAGCCGGGACTCGGGGCGGGGGAGCTGTTTTTT.

V usage is TRBV29-1 and J usage is TRBJ2-7; 8 bases align to TRBD1. CDR3 length: 13 residues. With 4 bases clipped from V and 2 bases from J, the junction kept 4 bases outside the gene matches. Germline V gene sequence: CDR1 SQVTM, CDR2 ANQGSEA. The DNA of the CDR3 is TGCAGCGTTGCACCGGGACAGGCCTACGAGCAGTACTTC. Protein: CSVAPGQAYEQYF.

This clone has only one observation. The rearrangement links TRBV28 to TRBJ2-1, with 8 nucleotides matching TRBD2. Germline loops: CDR1 MDHEN, CDR2 SYDVKM. With 8 bases clipped from V and 0 bases from J, the junction kept 9 bases outside the gene matches. This CDR3 has 16 residues. This CDR3 reads CASENSGTSSYNEQFF. CDR3 bases: TGTGCCAGCGAAAACTCCGGGACTAGCTCCTACAATGAGCAGTTCTTC. The variable domain in full, completed from reference TRBV28 and TRBJ2-1, reads DVKVTQSSRYLVKRTGEKVFLECVQDMDHENMFWYRQDPGLGLRLIYFSYDVKMKEKGDIPEGYSVSREKKERFSLILESASTNQTSMYLCASENSGTSSYNEQFFGPGTRLTVL.